The rows below give T cell receptor beta chains drawn from one sample of a study of spatial heterogeneity in lung cancer. TCRdb re-called the 5' RACE reads with MiXCR, one entry per CDR3 protein. The sample shows tens of thousands of distinct CDR3 sequences, 13% of them seen only once. The material sequenced was PBMCs, taken at surgery. Receptors were obtained from a male donor with early-stage non-small cell lung cancer. CDR3s include the opening cysteine and the closing phenylalanine or tryptophan. The D gene is left open where the match is weak. Some rows mark clone size as missing; the rest say once, few, many or name a class of expanded clone.

j_gene: TRBJ2-7
len: 12
d_gene: NA
abundance: few
v_gene: TRBV27
CDR3nt: TGTGCCAGCAGATATCAGGGGGGCGAGCAGTACTTC
CDR3aa: CASRYQGGEQYF

j_gene: TRBJ2-1
len: 14
d_gene: TRBD2
abundance: many
v_gene: TRBV20-1
CDR3nt: TGCAGTGCCATTAGCGGGAGGCACTACAATGAGCAGTTCTTC
CDR3aa: CSAISGRHYNEQFF

j_gene: TRBJ2-3
len: 15
d_gene: NA
abundance: few
v_gene: TRBV5-1
CDR3nt: TGCGCCAGCAGCTTGCTTCTAGCGCGCACAGATACGCAGTATTTT
CDR3aa: CASSLLLARTDTQYF

j_gene: TRBJ1-5
len: 13
d_gene: NA
abundance: NA
v_gene: TRBV30
CDR3nt: TGTGCCTGGAGTGTGGGGGACAATCAGCCCCAGCATTTT
CDR3aa: CAWSVGDNQPQHF

j_gene: TRBJ2-1
len: 14
d_gene: NA
abundance: NA
v_gene: TRBV24-1
CDR3nt: TGTGCCACCAGTGATTTAAACTCCGACAATGAGCAGTTCTTC
CDR3aa: CATSDLNSDNEQFF

j_gene: TRBJ2-5
len: 16
d_gene: TRBD2
abundance: many
v_gene: TRBV9
CDR3nt: TGTGCCAGCAGCGTAGGACTAGCGGTCGACCAAGAGACCCAGTACTTC
CDR3aa: CASSVGLAVDQETQYF

j_gene: TRBJ1-3
len: 13
d_gene: NA
abundance: few
v_gene: TRBV11-3
CDR3nt: TGTGCCAGCAGCTTAGAACGGTGGAACACCATATATTTT
CDR3aa: CASSLERWNTIYF

j_gene: TRBJ2-1
len: 15
d_gene: TRBD2
abundance: many
v_gene: TRBV7-8
CDR3nt: TGTGCCAGCAGCCCGACTAGCGGGAGAGAGGGTGAGCAGTTCTTC
CDR3aa: CASSPTSGREGEQFF

j_gene: TRBJ1-1
len: 14
d_gene: NA
abundance: few
v_gene: TRBV20-1
CDR3nt: TGCAGTGCTGCTATGACAGGCGGGAACACTGAAGCTTTCTTT
CDR3aa: CSAAMTGGNTEAFF

j_gene: TRBJ2-7
len: 13
d_gene: NA
abundance: NA
v_gene: TRBV27
CDR3nt: TGTGCCAGCAGTCCTTCCGTTTGGGTGGAGCAGTACTTC
CDR3aa: CASSPSVWVEQYF

j_gene: TRBJ2-7
len: 14
d_gene: TRBD1
abundance: NA
v_gene: TRBV23-1
CDR3nt: TGCGCCAGCATACCCCCGACAGGGAGCCGCGAGCAGTACTTC
CDR3aa: CASIPPTGSREQYF

j_gene: TRBJ2-7
len: 14
d_gene: NA
abundance: NA
v_gene: TRBV27
CDR3nt: TGTGCCAGCAGTCCGGGACTGGAGAACTACGAGCAGTACTTC
CDR3aa: CASSPGLENYEQYF

j_gene: TRBJ1-6
len: 13
d_gene: NA
abundance: many
v_gene: TRBV5-1
CDR3nt: TGCGCCAGCAGCAGGGCCGCAAATTCACCCCTCCACTTT
CDR3aa: CASSRAANSPLHF

j_gene: TRBJ1-6
len: 15
d_gene: TRBD1
abundance: many
v_gene: TRBV18
CDR3nt: TGTGCCAGCTCACCACCGTCGGGACAGGGGTCACCCCTCCACTTT
CDR3aa: CASSPPSGQGSPLHF

j_gene: TRBJ1-6
len: 16
d_gene: NA
abundance: NA
v_gene: TRBV7-9
CDR3nt: TGTGCCAGCAGCCCATACGCCGGTACTCATAATTCACCCCTCCACTTT
CDR3aa: CASSPYAGTHNSPLHF

j_gene: TRBJ2-7
len: 13
d_gene: NA
abundance: few
v_gene: TRBV5-1
CDR3nt: TGCGCCAGCAGCTTGGACGGCGGAGTGGAGCAGTACTTC
CDR3aa: CASSLDGGVEQYF

j_gene: TRBJ2-3
len: 13
d_gene: NA
abundance: few
v_gene: TRBV6-2/TRBV6-3
CDR3nt: TGTGCCACCGTCAGACAGTTCACAGATACGCAGTATTTT
CDR3aa: CATVRQFTDTQYF

j_gene: TRBJ2-2
len: 15
d_gene: NA
abundance: many
v_gene: TRBV4-3
CDR3nt: TGCGCCAGCAGCCAATTGGAAGGCACATTGGGGGAGCTGTTTTTT
CDR3aa: CASSQLEGTLGELFF

j_gene: TRBJ2-5
len: 16
d_gene: TRBD2
abundance: NA
v_gene: TRBV5-1
CDR3nt: TGCGCCAGCAGCTTGGAACCCGGGACTAGAGGGGAGACCCAGTACTTC
CDR3aa: CASSLEPGTRGETQYF

j_gene: TRBJ1-2
len: 11
d_gene: NA
abundance: NA
v_gene: TRBV29-1
CDR3nt: TGCAGCCTTCAGAACGACTATGGCTACACCTTC
CDR3aa: CSLQNDYGYTF

j_gene: TRBJ2-1
len: 14
d_gene: NA
abundance: NA
v_gene: TRBV3-1
CDR3nt: TGTGCCAGCAATGGGCGGGCAGATTACAATGAGCAGTTCTTC
CDR3aa: CASNGRADYNEQFF

j_gene: TRBJ1-6
len: 16
d_gene: NA
abundance: NA
v_gene: TRBV9
CDR3nt: TGTGCCAGCAGCGCACACGCAGGTTCCTATAATTCACCCCTCCACTTT
CDR3aa: CASSAHAGSYNSPLHF

j_gene: TRBJ1-3
len: 11
d_gene: NA
abundance: many
v_gene: TRBV29-1
CDR3nt: TGCAGCGTTGAATTTGGAAACACCATATATTTT
CDR3aa: CSVEFGNTIYF

j_gene: TRBJ2-3
len: 16
d_gene: NA
abundance: few
v_gene: TRBV3-1
CDR3nt: TGTGCCAGCAGCCAAGGGGGTGGAGCGGGCGGAGATACGCAGTATTTT
CDR3aa: CASSQGGGAGGDTQYF

j_gene: TRBJ2-1
len: 16
d_gene: TRBD2
abundance: NA
v_gene: TRBV7-9
CDR3nt: TGTGCCAGCAGCCTCCCCGGGACTAGCCCCTACAATGAGCAGTTCTTC
CDR3aa: CASSLPGTSPYNEQFF

j_gene: TRBJ2-3
len: 17
d_gene: TRBD2
abundance: many
v_gene: TRBV19
CDR3nt: TGTGCCAGTAGTATATGGACGAGGAGCGGGATGGCAGATACGCAGTATTTT
CDR3aa: CASSIWTRSGMADTQYF

j_gene: TRBJ2-7
len: 15
d_gene: TRBD2
abundance: few
v_gene: TRBV20-1
CDR3nt: TGCAGTGCTTCTCACCGACTAGCGGGAGCGGTAGAGCAGTACTTC
CDR3aa: CSASHRLAGAVEQYF

j_gene: TRBJ1-3
len: 15
d_gene: NA
abundance: NA
v_gene: TRBV15
CDR3nt: TGTGCCACCAGCAGGGAGAGGGTGTCCGGAAACACCATATATTTT
CDR3aa: CATSRERVSGNTIYF

j_gene: TRBJ2-7
len: 13
d_gene: NA
abundance: many
v_gene: TRBV29-1
CDR3nt: TGCAGCGTAAAGGGAACAGGGTCCTACGAGCAGTACTTC
CDR3aa: CSVKGTGSYEQYF

j_gene: TRBJ1-1
len: 14
d_gene: NA
abundance: NA
v_gene: TRBV5-1
CDR3nt: TGCGCCAGCAGCTTGGCACAGATTAACACTGAAGCTTTCTTT
CDR3aa: CASSLAQINTEAFF

j_gene: TRBJ2-5
len: 16
d_gene: NA
abundance: few
v_gene: TRBV5-5
CDR3nt: TGTGCCAGCAGCTTGGGACCGTCGTCAGAGCAAGAGACCCAGTACTTC
CDR3aa: CASSLGPSSEQETQYF

j_gene: TRBJ2-7
len: 16
d_gene: TRBD2
abundance: few
v_gene: TRBV29-1
CDR3nt: TGCAGCGTTTCTAGGGCGGGAGAACCCAGAGACTACGAGCAGTACTTC
CDR3aa: CSVSRAGEPRDYEQYF

j_gene: TRBJ1-4
len: 15
d_gene: TRBD1
abundance: few
v_gene: TRBV11-2
CDR3nt: TGTGCCAGCAGCTTATCTCGGACAGGAAATGAAAAACTGTTTTTT
CDR3aa: CASSLSRTGNEKLFF

j_gene: TRBJ2-3
len: 15
d_gene: TRBD2
abundance: NA
v_gene: TRBV30
CDR3nt: TGTGCCTGGAGCGCGCTAGCGGGAGAGTCAGATACGCAGTATTTT
CDR3aa: CAWSALAGESDTQYF

j_gene: TRBJ2-1
len: 15
d_gene: TRBD2
abundance: many
v_gene: TRBV3-1
CDR3nt: TGTGCCAGCAGCCAAGGTCTGCGGGAGGGCCATGAGCAGTTCTTC
CDR3aa: CASSQGLREGHEQFF

j_gene: TRBJ1-5
len: 15
d_gene: NA
abundance: few
v_gene: TRBV2
CDR3nt: TGTGCCAGCAGTGAAGGGGTCGGGGGGTCCCAGCCCCAGCATTTT
CDR3aa: CASSEGVGGSQPQHF

j_gene: TRBJ1-1
len: 15
d_gene: NA
abundance: few
v_gene: TRBV5-1
CDR3nt: TGCGCCAGCAGCTTGGGTGTGGGGTCGAACACTGAAGCTTTCTTT
CDR3aa: CASSLGVGSNTEAFF

j_gene: TRBJ1-2
len: 15
d_gene: TRBD1
abundance: NA
v_gene: TRBV18
CDR3nt: TGTGCCAGCTCACCCTATTCCGGGACAGGGAATGGCCACACCTTC
CDR3aa: CASSPYSGTGNGHTF

j_gene: TRBJ1-2
len: 14
d_gene: TRBD1
abundance: few
v_gene: TRBV24-1
CDR3nt: TGTGCCACCAGTGAGCCCGGGACAGGCGGTGGCTACACCTTC
CDR3aa: CATSEPGTGGGYTF

j_gene: TRBJ2-4
len: 17
d_gene: NA
abundance: many
v_gene: TRBV12-3/TRBV12-4
CDR3nt: TGTGCCAGCAGGCCGGGACCCGGGAATAGCGGCAAAAACATTCAGTACTTC
CDR3aa: CASRPGPGNSGKNIQYF

j_gene: TRBJ1-3
len: 16
d_gene: NA
abundance: few
v_gene: TRBV7-2
CDR3nt: TGTGCCAGCAGCTCCTACAGGGCGAGCTCTGGAAACACCATATATTTT
CDR3aa: CASSSYRASSGNTIYF

j_gene: TRBJ1-5
len: 14
d_gene: NA
abundance: few
v_gene: TRBV19
CDR3nt: TGTGCCAGTAGGTTCGCGGTTAGCAATCAGCCCCAGCATTTT
CDR3aa: CASRFAVSNQPQHF

j_gene: TRBJ1-1
len: 15
d_gene: NA
abundance: many
v_gene: TRBV7-8
CDR3nt: TGTGCCAGCAGCCCGAGCTCGACAGGGAACACTGAAGCTTTCTTT
CDR3aa: CASSPSSTGNTEAFF

j_gene: TRBJ2-7
len: 11
d_gene: NA
abundance: few
v_gene: TRBV12-3/TRBV12-4
CDR3nt: TGTGCCAGCAGTTTAAGCCAGCAGAAGTACTTC
CDR3aa: CASSLSQQKYF

j_gene: TRBJ2-5
len: 15
d_gene: TRBD2
abundance: few
v_gene: TRBV11-3
CDR3nt: TGTGCCAGCAGCCCCGGGGTAGCGGGGCAAGAGACCCAGTACTTC
CDR3aa: CASSPGVAGQETQYF

j_gene: TRBJ2-1
len: 14
d_gene: NA
abundance: many
v_gene: TRBV27
CDR3nt: TGTGCCAGCAGTTTAAGGGGGACCTACAATGAGCAGTTCTTC
CDR3aa: CASSLRGTYNEQFF

j_gene: TRBJ2-7
len: 13
d_gene: NA
abundance: few
v_gene: TRBV2
CDR3nt: TGTGCCAGCAGTGAAGAGGGGGGAACCGAGCAGTACTTC
CDR3aa: CASSEEGGTEQYF

j_gene: TRBJ1-2
len: 16
d_gene: NA
abundance: NA
v_gene: TRBV7-9
CDR3nt: TGTGCCAGCAGCCCCATTACAGGGCCCCGGGACTATGGCTACACCTTC
CDR3aa: CASSPITGPRDYGYTF

j_gene: TRBJ1-1
len: 12
d_gene: NA
abundance: few
v_gene: TRBV30
CDR3nt: TGTGCCTGGAAGCGCTTTGTCCCTGAAGCTTTCTTT
CDR3aa: CAWKRFVPEAFF

j_gene: TRBJ2-1
len: 13
d_gene: TRBD1
abundance: NA
v_gene: TRBV20-1
CDR3nt: TGCAGTGCTAGGACAGGGTGGAGCAATGAGCAGTTCTTC
CDR3aa: CSARTGWSNEQFF

j_gene: TRBJ2-2
len: 13
d_gene: NA
abundance: few
v_gene: TRBV20-1
CDR3nt: TGCAGTGTTCCCAGAACGAACACCGGGGAGCTGTTTTTT
CDR3aa: CSVPRTNTGELFF

j_gene: TRBJ2-7
len: 15
d_gene: NA
abundance: NA
v_gene: TRBV4-1
CDR3nt: TGCGCCAGCAGCCATCCAGCCGGGACAACCTACGAGCAGTACTTC
CDR3aa: CASSHPAGTTYEQYF

j_gene: TRBJ2-1
len: 17
d_gene: NA
abundance: few
v_gene: TRBV28
CDR3nt: TGTGCCAGCACCAGTTTAAGCGAAGTAGCCTCCTACAATGAGCAGTTCTTC
CDR3aa: CASTSLSEVASYNEQFF

j_gene: TRBJ1-1
len: 12
d_gene: NA
abundance: many
v_gene: TRBV29-1
CDR3nt: TGCAGCGTTGTACACGTGAACACTGAAGCTTTCTTT
CDR3aa: CSVVHVNTEAFF

j_gene: TRBJ1-5
len: 16
d_gene: NA
abundance: NA
v_gene: TRBV19
CDR3nt: TGTGCCAGTAGTATGGGGGACCGTCTCGGAAATCAGCCCCAGCATTTT
CDR3aa: CASSMGDRLGNQPQHF

j_gene: TRBJ2-6
len: 21
d_gene: TRBD1
abundance: NA
v_gene: TRBV12-3/TRBV12-4
CDR3nt: TGTGCCAGCAAAAATTCAGGGGACAGGGGTCTCCATAGCTCTGGGGCCAACGTCCTGACTTTC
CDR3aa: CASKNSGDRGLHSSGANVLTF

j_gene: TRBJ2-7
len: 15
d_gene: NA
abundance: NA
v_gene: TRBV6-2/TRBV6-3
CDR3nt: TGTGCCAGCAGTTACTCGAGCCGGAGTAGGTACGAGCAGTACTTC
CDR3aa: CASSYSSRSRYEQYF

j_gene: TRBJ2-7
len: 16
d_gene: TRBD2
abundance: many
v_gene: TRBV7-6
CDR3nt: TGTGCCAGCAGCTCCCTCATTCGAAGCGGGATAAGCGAGCAGTACTTC
CDR3aa: CASSSLIRSGISEQYF

j_gene: TRBJ2-1
len: 15
d_gene: TRBD2
abundance: few
v_gene: TRBV2
CDR3nt: TGTGCCAGCAGGCGGGGCAGGACTAGCGGCAATGAGCAGTTCTTC
CDR3aa: CASRRGRTSGNEQFF

j_gene: TRBJ1-4
len: 14
d_gene: NA
abundance: many
v_gene: TRBV7-9
CDR3nt: TGTGCCAGCAGCTTGGACGGTGGTAATGAAAAACTGTTTTTT
CDR3aa: CASSLDGGNEKLFF